Below are 7 T cell receptor beta chains sequenced from a single sample in a study of early T cells in non-severe SARS-CoV-2 infection. Via MiXCR, TCRdb re-called the 5' RACE reads, giving one row per CDR3 protein. The table shows about 64,000 distinct CDR3 sequences, with around an eighth occurring only once. Here the sequenced sample was whole blood, taken at baseline. These receptors came from an adult who was a healthcare worker with PCR-confirmed SARS-CoV-2 infection or an uninfected control (not recorded which).

This clonotype was observed many times. The chain is built from TRBV28 and TRBJ2-2, with 10 bases lining up with TRBD1. The CDR3 runs 17 residues. V dropped 8 bases and J dropped 5; count of bases not matched to a gene: 14. Germline assignment: CDR1 MDHEN and CDR2 SYDVKM. CDR3 sequence: CASLGQGVRGRTGELFF. The CDR3 nucleotides are TGTGCCAGCTTAGGACAGGGGGTTAGAGGACGGACCGGGGAGCTGTTTTTT.

In its sample, this clonotype was seen a few times. This chain connects TRBV7-9 to TRBJ1-2, with D maybe TRBD1 (6 bases). Germline values: CDR1 SEHNR, CDR2 FQNEAQ (reference sequence). The CDR3 is 15 amino acids. Trimming left V 5 bases short and J 7 bases short, with 20 bases between. Written as DNA, the CDR3 is TGTGCCAGCAGCCCCCCTGGGGGGGGGCTAACTGGCTACACCTTC. Translated, it gives CASSPPGGGLTGYTF. Full variable domain (rest looked up from reference TRBV7-9 and TRBJ1-2): DTGVSQNPRHKITKRGQNVTFRCDPISEHNRLYWYRQTLGQGPEFLTYFQNEAQLEKSRLLSDRFSAERPKGSFSTLEIQRTEQGDSAMYLCASSPPGGGLTGYTFGSGTRLTVV.

This clonotype was seen only a few times. This chain connects TRBV5-1 to TRBJ2-7, with D unresolved. V was cut by 0 bases and J by 3 bases, with 16 bases left in between. Per the germline V gene, CDR1 is SGHRS and CDR2 is YFSETQ. There are 16 residues in the CDR3. The CDR3 reads CASSLASPPPGYEQYF. DNA for the CDR3: TGCGCCAGCAGCTTGGCAAGCCCTCCACCAGGCTACGAGCAGTACTTC.

This sequence joins TRBV12-3 or TRBV12-4 and TRBJ1-6; a possible D gene is TRBD1 (5 bases). Trimming removed 7 bases from V and 11 bases from J, with 21 bases in between. This CDR3 is 15 amino acids long. The CDR3 here is CASTLIPGDRTPLHF. DNA of the CDR3: TGTGCCAGCACCCTAATCCCGGGAGACAGAACACCCCTCCACTTT.

The rearrangement uses TRBV5-1 and TRBJ2-7; D not resolved. Germline V gene lookup returns CDR1 SGHRS and CDR2 YFSETQ. This CDR3 has 15 amino acids. Trimming stripped 4 bases from V and 0 bases from J, with 14 bases between. CDR3 region: CASSAADSSSYEQYF. Here the CDR3 DNA reads TGCGCCAGCAGCGCTGCAGATTCATCCTCCTACGAGCAGTACTTC. Full variable domain (rest looked up from reference TRBV5-1 and TRBJ2-7): KAGVTQTPRYLIKTRGQQVTLSCSPISGHRSVSWYQQTPGQGLQFLFEYFSETQRNKGNFPGRFSGRQFSNSRSEMNVSTLELGDSALYLCASSAADSSSYEQYFGPGTRLTVT.

This clonotype was counted between two and nine times. The genes are TRBV23-1 and TRBJ2-1; D perhaps matches TRBD1 (6 bases). TRBV23-1 is an ORF; its function is uncertain. Trimming left V 5 bases short and J 0 bases short, with 20 bases between. The CDR3 spans 18 residues. This CDR3 is CASSFIPRDTSSYNEQFF. The DNA for the CDR3 is TGCGCCAGCAGTTTTATCCCCCGGGACACAAGCTCCTACAATGAGCAGTTCTTC.

Only a few counts were recorded for this clonotype. The chain couples TRBV12-3 or TRBV12-4 to TRBJ2-7; 10 bases fit TRBD2. This CDR3 has 15 residues. With 5 bases clipped from V and 5 bases from J, the junction kept 9 bases outside the gene matches. DNA of the CDR3: TGTGCCAGCAGTCCCCGGGGTAGCGGGAGGCACGAGCAGTACTTC. Encoded protein: CASSPRGSGRHEQYF.